The T cell receptor (beta chain) described here comes from a study of blood T cell repertoires in COVID-19. Looking at the study overall: T cells, B-cell-depleted T cells, or PBMCs supplied cDNA or gDNA.

Germline lookup yields CDR1 SEHNR and CDR2 FQNEAQ (reference sequence). The CDR3 is made up of 15 amino acids. Trimming cost V 5 bases and J 8 bases; bases outside gene matches: 4. Under the authors' procedure: Amplification with reference gene primers provided the estimates of nucleated cell counts. The assay was immunoSEQ multiplex PCR, and TCRdb's table has in-frame clones only and misses some. V and J calls plus clone size are reproduced from that table; the DNA served to infer D and trimming. The sample holds approximately 240,000 clones; approximately 86% are singletons and the top ten take roughly 1.3%. Patients of the Seattle cohort, enrolled during active infection, were followed longitudinally.

This TCR was recovered from a woman younger than 45 with COVID-19, enrolled during active disease. The rearrangement joins TRBV7-9 to TRBJ2-1; 15 bases fit TRBD2. Source material: peripheral blood. CDR3 in amino acids: CASSRTSGGADEQFF. For the CDR3, the DNA is TGTGCCAGCAGCCGGACTAGCGGGGGGGCCGATGAGCAGTTCTTC.